One sample yielded the 21 T cell receptor beta chains listed below, sequenced in a study of cytomegalovirus exposure and HLA in healthy donors. Both 60 Vbeta primers and 13 Jbeta primers went into the PCR. The table came from immunoSEQ multiplex PCR; TCRdb's copy has only in-frame clones and leaves some out. Of 150,000 or so clones listed, 55% to 75% are singletons. The sample taken for sequencing was PBMCs. The receptors here all came from a human donor in good health.

The V gene is TRBV7-8, the J gene TRBJ2-1, with 11 bases aligning to TRBD2. CDR1 and CDR2 from the germline V gene are SGHVS and FQNEAQ. The CDR3 consists of 18 residues. Trimming at V came to 2 bases and at J to 9 bases, leaving 15 bases not matched to a gene. The CDR3 coding sequence is TGTGCCAGCAGCTTACGACCATCAAATAGCGGGGGGGCAGGTGAGCAGTTCTTC. It codes for CASSLRPSNSGGAGEQFF.

In this sample, this clone turned up once. The J gene is TRBJ1-2, the V gene TRBV7-9; the match to TRBD1 covers 10 bases. V was clipped by 5 bases and J by 3 bases; unmatched bases: 12. This CDR3 spans 17 amino acids. Germline CDR1 and CDR2: SEHNR and FQNEAQ (reference sequence). CDR3 in DNA: TGTGCCAGCAGCCCATATCCCGGGACAGGGGACGACTATGGCTACACCTTC. It is translated as CASSPYPGTGDDYGYTF.

The gene calls are TRBV11-3 and TRBJ2-5; TRBD1 is a possible D gene (6 bases). This CDR3 comprises 15 residues. Germline V lookup: CDR1 SGHNT, CDR2 YENEEA. The V gene lost 4 bases and the J gene lost 0 bases, with 12 bases spanning the gap. CDR3 protein: CASSSRQANQETQYF. Written as DNA, the CDR3 is TGTGCCAGCAGCTCCCGACAGGCCAACCAAGAGACCCAGTACTTC.

This chain uses TRBV7-9 with TRBJ1-4; D unresolved. CDR1 is SEHNR and CDR2 is FQNEAQ in the germline V gene (reference sequence). This CDR3 is 13 amino acids long. The V end lost 5 bases, the J end lost 4 bases, and 8 bases lay between the germline ends. The CDR3 is CASSPLVNEKLFF. Written as DNA, the CDR3 is TGTGCCAGCAGCCCCCTCGTTAATGAAAAACTGTTTTTT.

The rearrangement links TRBV10-2 to TRBJ2-7; 7 positions agree with TRBD1. The CDR3 sequence is 15 residues long. Germline-derived CDR1 and CDR2 are WSHSY and SAAADI. V was pared by 0 bases and J by 1 base, with 3 bases of the junction left unmatched. In DNA, the CDR3 is TGCGCCAGCAGTGAGTCCCTGGGACAGTCCTACGAGCAGTACTTC. It encodes CASSESLGQSYEQYF.

J is TRBJ2-5 and V is TRBV10-3; possibly TRBD1 for D (5 bases). V was shortened by 7 bases and J by 4 bases, with 13 bases between the two germline ends. This CDR3 comprises 13 residues. Germline V lookup: CDR1 ENHRY, CDR2 SYGVKD. CDR3 nucleotides: TGTGCCATCAAGGAGAGGCAGGGAGAGACCCAGTACTTC. This translates into CAIKERQGETQYF.

This chain connects TRBV5-1 to TRBJ2-7; D is possibly TRBD1 (5 bases). The CDR3 contains 13 residues. V lost 4 bases and J lost 2, with 10 bases in between. Germline CDR1 reads SGHRS; CDR2 reads YFSETQ. The CDR3 DNA follows: TGCGCCAGCAGCACGGACATTCCCTACGAGCAGTACTTC. Translation: CASSTDIPYEQYF. The complete variable domain, with remaining parts taken from reference TRBV5-1 and TRBJ2-7, reads KAGVTQTPRYLIKTRGQQVTLSCSPISGHRSVSWYQQTPGQGLQFLFEYFSETQRNKGNFPGRFSGRQFSNSRSEMNVSTLELGDSALYLCASSTDIPYEQYFGPGTRLTVT.

The rearrangement links TRBV29-1 to TRBJ2-2; 9 bases fit TRBD2. The CDR3 runs to 16 residues. Germline CDR1 and CDR2: SQVTM and ANQGSEA. V lost 0 bases and J lost 5; bases outside the gene matches: 7. The CDR3 DNA is TGCAGCGTTGAAGAAAGGCGGGGGGGCCAGACCGGGGAGCTGTTTTTT. As protein: CSVEERRGGQTGELFF.

V and J are TRBV10-3 and TRBJ1-2, with D possibly TRBD1 on 5 matching bases. V was cut by 3 bases and J by 3 bases, with 14 bases left in between. Germline loops: CDR1 ENHRY, CDR2 SYGVKD. The CDR3 contains 15 residues. CDR3 sequence reads: CAISDGKGRDYGYTF. In DNA, the CDR3 is TGTGCCATCAGTGACGGTAAGGGGCGCGACTATGGCTACACCTTC.

This clone was seen a handful of times. The V call is TRBV10-3, the J call TRBJ1-6; D gene ambiguous. CDR3 size: 13 residues. V dropped 0 bases and J dropped 8 bases, with 5 bases sitting between them. CDR1 and CDR2 (germline): ENHRY, SYGVKD. In DNA, the CDR3 is TGTGCCATCAGTGAGTCGCGGGATTCACCCCTCCACTTT. This sequence encodes CAISESRDSPLHF.

This clone showed up just a few times. The chain uses TRBV19 and TRBJ2-7; 8 nucleotides agree with TRBD2. CDR1 and CDR2 (germline): LNHDA, SQIVND (reference sequence). Unmatched junction bases numbered 5, after V lost 3 bases and J lost 4 bases. The CDR3 extends over 14 amino acids. The chain's CDR3 is CASSIAAGGYEQYF. The CDR3 DNA reads as TGTGCCAGTAGTATCGCGGCGGGGGGTTACGAGCAGTACTTC.

The CDR3: CASSGSPGNSAPYF. In DNA, the CDR3 is TGTGCCAGCAGTGGCTCCCCCGGGAATAGTGCTCCGTATTTT. The genes are TRBV6-4 and TRBJ2-3, with D possibly matching TRBD2 (5 bases). CDR1 is MRHNA and CDR2 is SNTAGT in the germline V gene. V was shortened by 4 bases and J by 14 bases, with 22 bases between the two germline ends. The CDR3 covers 14 residues.

The chain combines TRBV9 with TRBJ1-5, with TRBD1 matching over 7 bases. The J segment lost 6 bases and the V segment lost 4 bases, leaving 10 bases of the junction unmatched. From germline, CDR1 is SGDLS and CDR2 YYNGEE. The CDR3 sequence is 15 residues long. CDR3 amino acids: CASSPRDSPSQPQHF. Here the CDR3 DNA reads TGTGCCAGCAGCCCCCGGGACAGCCCTTCTCAGCCCCAGCATTTT.

This clone was seen only once. The V call is TRBV6-5, the J call TRBJ2-7; 7 bases fit TRBD2. CDR1 is MNHEY, CDR2 SVGAGI, per germline. Trimming at V came to 0 bases and at J to 0 bases, leaving 5 bases not matched to a gene. The CDR3 has 16 residues. The CDR3 loop reads CASSYSSGRSSYEQYF. CDR3 nucleotide sequence: TGTGCCAGCAGTTACTCTAGCGGGCGCAGCTCCTACGAGCAGTACTTC.

About this clone itself: The identical CDR3 is also encoded by other nucleotide sequences in the sample. The chain recombines TRBV19 with TRBJ1-5; 8 nucleotides agree with TRBD1. The CDR3 runs 14 residues. After removal of 6 bases from V and 7 bases from J, the junction contained 8 bases not matched to a gene. Per germline, CDR1 LNHDA and CDR2 SQIVND (reference sequence). The CDR3 loop reads CASSGQGARQPQHF. DNA for the CDR3: TGTGCCAGTAGCGGCCAGGGGGCTCGACAGCCCCAGCATTTT.

The chain carries TRBV30 and TRBJ2-7, with 7 bases aligning to TRBD2. The CDR3 runs to 14 residues. V trimming: 3 bases; J trimming: 0 bases; junction bases outside the gene matches: 5. Germline-derived CDR1 and CDR2 are GTSNPN and SVGIG (reference sequence). CDR3 sequence: CAWSAGGSSYEQYF. Written as DNA, the CDR3 is TGTGCCTGGAGCGCCGGCGGGAGCTCCTACGAGCAGTACTTC.

This rearrangement joins TRBV11-2 to TRBJ1-2; D is possibly TRBD1 (6 bases). Germline V lookup: CDR1 SGHAT, CDR2 FQNNGV. The CDR3 length is 13 residues. Between the trimmed V and J ends, which lost 1 base and 6 bases, there was a span of 9 bases. CDR3 DNA: TGTGCCAGCAGCTTAGTTACAGGGAATGGCTACACCTTC. This sequence encodes CASSLVTGNGYTF.

V gene TRBV9 combines with J gene TRBJ2-3, with 8 bases lining up with TRBD2. Germline V gene lookup returns CDR1 SGDLS and CDR2 YYNGEE. V gave up 3 bases and J gave up 4 bases; unmatched junction bases: 10. The CDR3 loop spans 16 amino acids. CDR3 DNA: TGTGCCAGCAGCGCGGGCCGGGGGGGCGGTGCAGATACGCAGTATTTT. This codes for CASSAGRGGGADTQYF.

The rearrangement joins TRBV5-1 to TRBJ2-5; TRBD1 might be the D (5 bases). The germline gives CDR1 SGHRS, CDR2 YFSETQ. V shed 5 bases and J shed 3 bases, with 11 bases lying between them. This CDR3 has 13 residues. CDR3 amino acids: CASRQGSEETQYF. DNA for the CDR3: TGCGCCAGCAGGCAGGGATCAGAAGAGACCCAGTACTTC.

This clone was recorded only once. The chain joins TRBV6-6 to TRBJ2-7, with 7 nucleotides matching TRBD1. Per the germline V gene, CDR1 is MNHNY and CDR2 is SVGAGI (reference sequence). Germline trimming cut 2 bases from V and 6 bases from J; bases unmatched to any gene: 10. This CDR3 is built from 15 residues. The DNA of the CDR3 is TGTGCCAGCAGTTACACCCGACAGGGAACGAGCGAGCAGTACTTC. Translation: CASSYTRQGTSEQYF.

This clone was seen a handful of times. J is TRBJ2-3 and V is TRBV10-3; 7 bases agree with TRBD1. Losses at the gene ends were 7 bases for V and 4 bases for J; bases not matched to a gene: 8. This CDR3 spans 14 amino acids. The germline V gene encodes CDR1 ENHRY and CDR2 SYGVKD. This chain's CDR3 is CAITDRARSDTQYF. The CDR3 nucleotides read TGTGCCATCACTGACAGGGCCCGTTCAGATACGCAGTATTTT.